Reported below is one T cell receptor (beta chain). Its matching antigen is unknown. For each subset, genomic DNA was distributed in equal portions over several immunoSEQ plates. Measured with immunoSEQ multiplex PCR; TCRdb has only the in-frame clones, and not every one. The sample records about 660,000 clones, roughly 70% being singletons. Donors comprised healthy HIV-negative adults lacking recent acute infections or vaccinations. The entry originates in a study of shared clonotypes between healthy human individuals. CDR1 and CDR2 from the germline V gene are MGHRA and YSYEKL. This CDR3 has 18 amino acids. J gave up 0 bases and V 0 bases, and 7 bases lay outside the gene matches. Study-level findings and limits: Generation probabilities of non-shared clonotypes were lower (relative to those shared by all four donors).

This chain links TRBV4-1 with TRBJ2-7, with TRBD2 matching over 11 bases. Material: memory CD4+ T cells sorted from blood. As to subset: CD45RA-negative fraction. The sequence derives from a woman aged 25 to 39 in good health. The CDR3 DNA sequence: TGCGCCAGCAGCCAAGATTTGGGACTAGCGGACCTCTCCTACGAGCAGTACTTC. It yields the protein CASSQDLGLADLSYEQYF.